The rows below give T cell receptor beta chains drawn from one sample of a study of blood T cells in healthy people across ages. TCRdb analysed the 5' RACE reads with MiXCR anew, one entry per CDR3 protein. The data show 750,000 to 950,000 distinct CDR3 sequences, more than 25% seen once. The sample was also linked to a second study, of T cells of mothers and their children.

The sample was blood. These receptors were obtained from a boy younger than 18 in good health. Both conserved end residues are part of each CDR3. The D gene is left open where the match is weak. Not all rows give a size; the values are once, few, many and, for expanded clones, a class.

V	D	size	J	DNA	CDR3
TRBV12-3/TRBV12-4	-	many	TRBJ2-3	TGTGCCAGCAGTAGGGCTCGGCGGGATACGCAGTATTTT	CASSRARRDTQYF
TRBV7-2	-	few	TRBJ2-3	TGTGCCAGCATACTAGCCGGCACAGATACGCAGTATTTT	CASILAGTDTQYF
TRBV12-3/TRBV12-4	-	-	TRBJ2-7	TGTGCCAGCAGAGAGGCAGGGGCCTACGAGCAGTACTTC	CASREAGAYEQYF
TRBV12-3/TRBV12-4	-	many	TRBJ1-2	TGTGCCAGCAGTTTAGGCAGCGGATATGGCTACACCTTC	CASSLGSGYGYTF
TRBV9	TRBD1	-	TRBJ1-2	TGTGCCAGCAGCAGCCGGGACAGGGGTGACTATGGCTACACCTTC	CASSSRDRGDYGYTF
TRBV20-1	-	-	TRBJ2-3	TGCAGTGCTAGGGGTACTAGTCCCCCCACAGATACGCAGTATTTT	CSARGTSPPTDTQYF
TRBV6-6	-	-	TRBJ2-2	TGTGCCAGCATAGACAGAGGAGCCGGGGAGCTGTTTTTT	CASIDRGAGELFF
TRBV2	TRBD2	-	TRBJ2-3	TGTGCCAGCAGTCAACTAGCGGGGGGGCTTGATACGCAGTATTTT	CASSQLAGGLDTQYF
TRBV24-1	TRBD2	-	TRBJ2-5	TGTGCCACCAGTGGCCTTTCTAGCGGGGGTCCGGAGACCCAGTACTTC	CATSGLSSGGPETQYF
TRBV12-3/TRBV12-4	-	-	TRBJ2-1	TGTGCCAGCAGTTTAAAGCCTACCCCGGGGAGCTCCTACAATGAGCAGTTCTTC	CASSLKPTPGSSYNEQFF
TRBV4-1	-	few	TRBJ2-7	TGCGCCAGCAGCCAAGTTCCCGACTACGAGCAGTACTTC	CASSQVPDYEQYF